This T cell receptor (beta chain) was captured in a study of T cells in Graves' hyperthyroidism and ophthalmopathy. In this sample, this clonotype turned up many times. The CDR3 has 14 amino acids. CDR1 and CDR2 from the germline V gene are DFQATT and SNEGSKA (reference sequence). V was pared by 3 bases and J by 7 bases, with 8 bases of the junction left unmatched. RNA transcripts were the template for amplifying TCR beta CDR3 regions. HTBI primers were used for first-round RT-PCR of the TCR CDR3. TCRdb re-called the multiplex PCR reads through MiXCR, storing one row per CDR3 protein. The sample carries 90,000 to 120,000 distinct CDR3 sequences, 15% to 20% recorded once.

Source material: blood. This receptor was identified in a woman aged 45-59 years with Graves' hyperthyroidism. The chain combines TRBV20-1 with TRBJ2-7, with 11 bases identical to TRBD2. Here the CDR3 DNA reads TGCAGTGCTAGCCCCACTAGCGGGAGTAGGGAGCAGTACGTC. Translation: CSASPTSGSREQYV.